The rows below give T cell receptor beta chains drawn from one sample of a study of CD8 T cells in ankylosing spondylitis. TCRdb reprocessed the 5' RACE reads via MiXCR and lists one record per CDR3 protein. The sample lists a few hundred thousand distinct CDR3 sequences, 17% seen once, with approximately 1% in the top ten. Sequencing used blood, either unsorted or a sorted T cell fraction (not recorded which). Receptors were obtained from a male donor with ankylosing spondylitis. CDR3s include the opening cysteine and the closing phenylalanine or tryptophan. A D gene is named only where the DNA matches it firmly. Clone size appears in some rows only: once, few, many, or a class for an expanded clone.

NA | TRBJ1-5 | TRBV12-3/TRBV12-4 | few | CASSARDSNQPQHF | TGTGCCAGCAGTGCCAGGGATAGCAATCAGCCCCAGCATTTT
NA | TRBJ1-5 | TRBV6-1 | few | CASSPRDIHQPQHF | TGTGCCAGCAGCCCCCGGGACATCCATCAGCCCCAGCATTTT
TRBD1 | TRBJ1-2 | TRBV5-6 | many | CASSLKDRAGYTF | TGTGCCAGCAGCTTGAAAGACAGGGCTGGCTACACCTTC
NA | TRBJ1-2 | TRBV5-5 | NA | CASSSAGGGSGYTF | TGTGCCAGCAGCTCGGCGGGGGGAGGGAGTGGCTACACCTTC
TRBD1 | TRBJ2-1 | TRBV6-5 | few | CASRLSTGGNEQFF | TGTGCCAGCAGATTATCGACAGGGGGTAATGAGCAGTTCTTC
TRBD1 | TRBJ2-2 | TRBV11-3 | NA | CASRPDRGLDTGELFF | TGTGCCAGCAGGCCCGACAGGGGGCTAGACACCGGGGAGCTGTTTTTT
TRBD2 | TRBJ2-3 | TRBV9 | NA | CASSAGLVGTDTQYF | TGTGCCAGCAGCGCGGGACTAGTTGGCACAGATACGCAGTATTTT
NA | TRBJ2-6 | TRBV3-1 | NA | CASSLLLVPGANVLTF | TGTGCCAGCAGCCTCCTCCTGGTACCGGGGGCCAACGTCCTGACTTTC
NA | TRBJ1-6 | TRBV3-1 | few | CASSRGGVADSPLHF | TGTGCCAGCAGCCGGGGGGGGGTGGCGGATTCACCCCTCCACTTT
NA | TRBJ1-1 | TRBV20-1 | few | CSASAETEAFF | TGCAGTGCTAGTGCCGAGACTGAAGCTTTCTTT
NA | TRBJ2-2 | TRBV5-1 | many | CASSSGGANTGELFF | TGCGCCAGCAGCTCTGGGGGAGCGAACACCGGGGAGCTGTTTTTT
TRBD2 | TRBJ2-1 | TRBV7-9 | NA | CASSANHGTRNEQFF | TGTGCCAGCAGCGCAAACCACGGGACTAGGAATGAGCAGTTCTTC
NA | TRBJ1-6 | TRBV12-3/TRBV12-4 | NA | CASSGKTRGNSPLHF | TGTGCCAGCAGTGGCAAGACCAGGGGTAATTCACCCCTCCACTTT
TRBD1 | TRBJ1-1 | TRBV7-3 | NA | CASSSQQGSTEAFF | TGTGCCAGCAGCTCTCAACAGGGGAGCACTGAAGCTTTCTTT
NA | TRBJ2-7 | TRBV20-1 | few | CSAPDLNYEQYF | TGCAGTGCCCCGGACCTTAACTACGAGCAGTACTTC
NA | TRBJ2-2 | TRBV20-1 | many | CSARATPRTGELFF | TGCAGTGCTAGAGCAACCCCACGTACCGGGGAGCTGTTTTTT
TRBD2 | TRBJ2-1 | TRBV5-1 | many | CASRGGGAINEQFF | TGCGCCAGCCGAGGCGGGGGGGCAATAAATGAGCAGTTCTTC
NA | TRBJ2-1 | TRBV20-1 | many | CSASPLGPYNEQFF | TGCAGTGCTAGCCCTCTCGGTCCCTACAATGAGCAGTTCTTC
NA | TRBJ2-7 | TRBV9 | few | CASSPPGERNPEQYF | TGTGCCAGCAGCCCCCCAGGAGAGCGAAACCCCGAGCAGTACTTC
NA | TRBJ1-1 | TRBV12-3/TRBV12-4 | many | CASSRRQNTEAFF | TGTGCCAGCAGCCGCAGACAGAACACTGAAGCTTTCTTT
NA | TRBJ2-6 | TRBV5-1 | NA | CASSLEGHSGANVLTF | TGCGCCAGCAGCTTGGAGGGCCACTCTGGGGCCAACGTCCTGACTTTC
NA | TRBJ1-3 | TRBV29-1 | many | CSVYSGNTIYF | TGCAGCGTTTACTCTGGAAACACCATATATTTT
NA | TRBJ1-6 | TRBV7-9 | NA | CASSFTGPHNVALHF | TGTGCCAGCAGCTTCACGGGTCCCCACAATGTGGCCCTCCACTTT
NA | TRBJ1-5 | TRBV6-2/TRBV6-3 | NA | CASSYDIGGNQPQHF | TGTGCCAGCAGTTACGATATCGGGGGCAACCAGCCCCAGCATTTT
NA | TRBJ2-2 | TRBV24-1 | many | CATTGGYRPNTGELFF | TGTGCCACCACCGGAGGGTACAGGCCGAACACCGGGGAGCTGTTTTTT
NA | TRBJ1-1 | TRBV4-2 | NA | CASRPLDRPHTEAFF | TGTGCCAGCAGGCCACTGGACAGACCACACACTGAAGCTTTCTTT
NA | TRBJ2-5 | TRBV4-1 | NA | CASSQDRGLTSETQYF | TGCGCCAGCAGCCAAGATCGGGGACTGACCTCGGAGACCCAGTACTTC
TRBD2 | TRBJ2-3 | TRBV20-1 | few | CSALSYASGSTDTQYF | TGCAGTGCCCTCTCCTATGCTAGCGGATCCACAGATACGCAGTATTTT
NA | TRBJ1-1 | TRBV9 | few | CASSRKGTGNTEAFF | TGTGCCAGCAGCCGGAAGGGCACAGGGAACACTGAAGCTTTCTTT
NA | TRBJ1-6 | TRBV12-3/TRBV12-4 | many | CASSFRGSSSPLHF | TGTGCCAGCAGTTTTAGGGGAAGTAGTTCACCCCTCCACTTT
NA | TRBJ1-1 | TRBV29-1 | few | CSVDGGAFF | TGCAGCGTTGATGGGGGAGCTTTCTTT
TRBD1 | TRBJ1-5 | TRBV20-1 | NA | CSASPRGQGPQHF | TGCAGTGCTAGCCCCAGGGGACAGGGGCCCCAGCATTTT
TRBD1 | TRBJ2-7 | TRBV11-1 | NA | CASSPRTGGGYEQYF | TGTGCCAGCAGCCCGCGGACAGGGGGAGGCTACGAGCAGTACTTC
TRBD2 | TRBJ2-3 | TRBV20-1 | NA | CSARRPGLAGSTDTQYF | TGCAGTGCTAGACGGCCCGGACTAGCGGGTTCGACAGATACGCAGTATTTT
NA | TRBJ2-3 | TRBV7-9 | many | CASSPVGGITDTQYF | TGTGCCAGCAGCCCTGTGGGGGGCATCACAGATACGCAGTATTTT
TRBD1 | TRBJ1-2 | TRBV20-1 | few | CSATRGDRGDYGYTF | TGCAGTGCTACCCGCGGGGACAGGGGGGACTATGGCTACACCTTC
NA | TRBJ2-3 | TRBV11-2 | NA | CASSPGQTLTDTQYF | TGTGCCAGCAGCCCTGGACAGACCCTCACAGATACGCAGTATTTT
TRBD1 | TRBJ1-2 | TRBV20-1 | few | CSASGTGSYGYTF | TGCAGTGCTAGTGGGACAGGGAGCTATGGCTACACCTTC
NA | TRBJ2-7 | TRBV6-5 | once | CASSYKGSDTYEQYF | TGTGCCAGCAGTTATAAGGGGTCGGACACCTACGAGCAGTACTTC
NA | TRBJ2-7 | TRBV15 | NA | CATSRGPSSEQYF | TGTGCCACCAGCAGAGGCCCTTCCTCGGAGCAGTACTTC
TRBD1 | TRBJ2-6 | TRBV4-1 | few | CASSPFGQGGSGANVLTF | TGCGCCAGCAGCCCATTTGGACAGGGGGGCTCTGGGGCCAACGTCCTGACTTTC
NA | TRBJ1-1 | TRBV20-1 | few | CSADPVEGYMNTEAFF | TGCAGTGCGGACCCCGTGGAGGGGTATATGAACACTGAAGCTTTCTTT
NA | TRBJ2-4 | TRBV2 | NA | CASSDRDRVPPLQKNIQYF | TGTGCCAGCAGTGACCGCGACAGAGTTCCTCCTCTCCAAAAAAACATTCAGTACTTC
TRBD2 | TRBJ2-1 | TRBV5-5 | few | CASSLGTSGGAYEQFF | TGTGCCAGCAGCTTGGGTACTAGCGGGGGGGCCTATGAGCAGTTCTTC
NA | TRBJ2-7 | TRBV7-8 | NA | CASSGWLGESSYEQYF | TGTGCCAGCAGCGGATGGCTTGGCGAAAGCTCCTACGAGCAGTACTTC
TRBD1 | TRBJ1-5 | TRBV20-1 | many | CSANLQGGQPQHF | TGCAGTGCCAACCTACAGGGGGGTCAGCCCCAGCATTTT
TRBD2 | TRBJ2-4 | TRBV4-1 | NA | CASSQGAGGAKNIQYF | TGCGCCAGCAGCCAAGGGGCGGGGGGAGCCAAAAACATTCAGTACTTC
NA | TRBJ2-6 | TRBV4-1 | few | CASSQVGSGPGANVLTF | TGCGCCAGCAGCCAAGTAGGTAGCGGCCCTGGGGCCAACGTCCTGACTTTC
TRBD1 | TRBJ2-2 | TRBV12-3/TRBV12-4 | NA | CASSKTGTGGAGELFF | TGTGCCAGCAGTAAAACGGGGACAGGGGGCGCCGGGGAGCTGTTTTTT
NA | TRBJ2-7 | TRBV7-6 | few | CASSLRQLSDEQYF | TGTGCCAGCAGCTTAAGACAGCTCTCGGACGAGCAGTACTTC